This T cell receptor (beta chain) was identified in a study of neurological immune-mediated disorders. The CDR3 is made up of 16 amino acids. Trimming stripped 4 bases from V and 1 base from J, with 15 bases between. Germline assignment: CDR1 SGHVS and CDR2 FQNEAQ. TCRdb processed the 5' RACE reads anew with MiXCR; each CDR3 protein has one entry. The sample has roughly 14,000 distinct CDR3 sequences, under 8% seen once. This clonotype showed up many times. The specimen sequenced was CD8+ T cells from blood. The genes are TRBV7-8 and TRBJ2-3; D is perhaps TRBD1 (6 bases). The TCR was taken from a middle-aged woman in good health. Here the CDR3 reads CASSSLQGLGTDTQYF. The CDR3 DNA follows: TGTGCCAGCAGCTCCCTACAGGGCCTCGGCACAGATACGCAGTATTTT.